Sequencing of this T cell receptor (beta chain) was carried out in a study of T-cell memory formation after mild COVID-19. Study-level points and caveats: Detection of some responders pre-infection suggested pre-existing cross-reactive memory T cells participated. CM and EM subsets held most contracting CD4+ clones; EMRA held CD8+ ones. Whereas later expanders leaned CD4+, clones contracting day 15 to 85 showed a balanced CD4/CD8 makeup.

Looked up from germline, CDR1 is SGHRS and CDR2 is YFSETQ. V lost 0 bases, J lost 0 bases, and 10 bases lay in between. This CDR3 is 15 amino acids long. Concerning this clonotype itself: Its specificity is not known.

TCR alpha and TCR beta cDNA libraries with sample barcodes and UMIs came from 5'RACE using constant-segment primers. TCRdb reprocessed the 5' RACE reads with MiXCR, giving one entry per CDR3 protein. This sample yields some 190,000 distinct CDR3 sequences, of which 16% are seen a single time; about 2% belongs to the top ten. The TCR comes from an adult woman who had mild COVID-19 (a few samples of this study predate the infection). Cell type and time point are not known. J is TRBJ2-7 and V is TRBV5-1, with D tentatively TRBD1 (6 bases). The specimen sequenced was PBMCs or a T cell subset sorted from them (not recorded which). The CDR3 sequence is CASSLGPGASYEQYF. In DNA form, the CDR3 reads TGCGCCAGCAGCTTGGGTCCAGGGGCCTCCTACGAGCAGTACTTC.